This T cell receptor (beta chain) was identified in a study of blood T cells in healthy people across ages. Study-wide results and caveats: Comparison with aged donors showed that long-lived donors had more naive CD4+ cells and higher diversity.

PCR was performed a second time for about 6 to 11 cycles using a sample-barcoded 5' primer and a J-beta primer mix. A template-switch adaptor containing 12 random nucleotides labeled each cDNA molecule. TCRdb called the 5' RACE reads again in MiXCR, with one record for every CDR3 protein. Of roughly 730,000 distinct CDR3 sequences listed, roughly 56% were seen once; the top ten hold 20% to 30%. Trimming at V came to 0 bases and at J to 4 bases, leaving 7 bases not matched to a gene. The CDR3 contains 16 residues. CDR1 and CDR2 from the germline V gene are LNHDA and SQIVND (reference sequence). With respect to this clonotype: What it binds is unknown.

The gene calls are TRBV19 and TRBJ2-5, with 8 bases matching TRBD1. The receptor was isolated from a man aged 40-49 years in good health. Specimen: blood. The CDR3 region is CASSIDWAGGPETQYF. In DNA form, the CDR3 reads TGTGCCAGTAGTATAGATTGGGCAGGGGGCCCAGAGACCCAGTACTTC.